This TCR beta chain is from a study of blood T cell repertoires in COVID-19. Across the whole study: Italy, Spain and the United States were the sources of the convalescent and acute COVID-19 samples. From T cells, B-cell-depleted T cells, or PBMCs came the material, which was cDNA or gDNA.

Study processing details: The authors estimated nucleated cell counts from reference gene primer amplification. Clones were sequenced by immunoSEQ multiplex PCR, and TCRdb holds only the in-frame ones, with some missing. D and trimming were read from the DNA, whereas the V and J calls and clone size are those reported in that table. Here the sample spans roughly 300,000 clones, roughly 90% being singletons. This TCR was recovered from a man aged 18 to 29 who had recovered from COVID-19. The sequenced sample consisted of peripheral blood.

CDR3 in amino acids: CASSQSGGASNQPQHF. The CDR3 bases are TGTGCCAGCAGCCAATCGGGGGGGGCCAGCAATCAGCCCCAGCATTTT. This chain links TRBV16 with TRBJ1-5; TRBD1 might be the D (6 bases). The germline V and J ends were trimmed by 0 bases and 1 base, with 10 bases remaining between them. The CDR3 length is 16 residues. From germline, CDR1 is KGHSY and CDR2 FQNENV.